This TCR beta chain is drawn from a study of blood T cell repertoires in COVID-19 (dated by TCRdb to 2018 to 2020). As for the study more broadly: Samples covering the acute and convalescent phases of COVID-19 were provided by collaborators in the United States, Italy and Spain. Deeply sampled blood TCRbeta repertoires from subjects exposed to, actively infected with, or recovered from COVID-19 were included in the dataset. The samples were drawn from the first 160 participants of the ongoing ImmuneRACE study and from over 950 subjects provided by 6 global collaborators. The prospective study material was composed of cDNA or gDNA derived from T cells, B-cell-depleted T cells, or PBMCs. The repertoires were released in a freely available public database meant as a resource for research on the immune response to SARS-CoV-2. A de-identified subject ID, COVID-19 status, age in years and sex were almost always included in the sample metadata. Where available, HLA class I and class II types were taken from metadata supplied by the sample provider and were not determined by assay-based typing. General study outcomes and caveats: Clinical and demographic metadata were provided uncurated, with the amount varying by source and participant.

Collaborating institutions collected whole blood in K2EDTA tubes following their own protocols. Collaborator samples were shipped for TCRbeta analysis as frozen whole blood, isolated PBMCs, or DNA extracted from either sample type. On this clone itself: There is no known antigen for this receptor. No qualities accompany the bases; no much larger clone lies one base away.

V and J lose 3 bases and 8 bases, and a span of 6 bases separates them. For CDR1 and CDR2, the germline V gene lists KGHDR and SFDVKD. The CDR3 starts with the cysteine, ends with the phenylalanine, and has 12 residues. The CDR3 DNA has 36 bases and is translated from base 1. The immunoSEQ Assay, a bias-controlled multiplex PCR, was used to amplify TCRbeta CDR3 regions from genomic DNA. Regarding the original processing steps: Within the assay, amplification of reference gene primers was used to estimate how many nucleated cells each sample contained. Sequence reads were collapsed and filtered to measure the absolute abundance of every unique TCRbeta CDR3 rearrangement. For each sample, productive Simpson clonality was calculated as the square root of Simpson's diversity index over productive rearrangements. TCRdb stores this immuneACCESS table with in-frame sequences only. Part of the clones is absent; in the studies checked, under half of the shortfall reflects unresolved V genes, and no reason is known for the rest. D and trimming were read from the DNA, whereas the V and J calls and clone size are those reported in that table. Counted in this sample were over 150,000 clones; 75% to 80% of them appeared once. Jointly, the top ten make up more than 25% of the sample.

The sequence was collected from a woman aged 70-85 years with acute or convalescent COVID-19. The chain couples TRBV24-1 to TRBJ2-2, and TRBD2 may be the D gene, going by 5 matching bases. Material for sequencing was peripheral blood. The CDR3 region: CATSDLAGELFF. Here is the DNA: TGTGCCACCAGTGATCTAGCAGGGGAGCTGTTTTTT.